One and the same sample provided the 7 T cell receptor beta chains below, sequenced in a study of OX40 agonist ivuxolimab in advanced cancers. Data came from immunoSEQ multiplex PCR; TCRdb stores just in-frame clones and leaves some out. The sample has over 50,000 clones; nearly 90% are singletons. Sequenced material: CD4+ or CD8+ T cells sorted from blood, taken in a trial of the OX40 agonist ivuxolimab. The receptors stem from an adult with an advanced solid tumor such as melanoma, head and neck, liver or kidney cancer.

V is TRBV10-2 and J is TRBJ1-1; D unresolved. The germline CDR1 and CDR2 sequences are WSHSY and SAAADI. Trimming took 10 bases from V and 0 from J, leaving 15 bases between them. The CDR3 spans 14 residues. DNA of the CDR3: TGCGCCACCCGGGTCGGAGCCCTGAACACTGAAGCTTTCTTT. It is translated as CATRVGALNTEAFF.

J is TRBJ2-2 and V is TRBV7-8, with TRBD2 identical over 7 bases. CDR3 length: 16 residues. V was clipped by 1 base and J by 5 bases; unmatched bases: 7. CDR1 and CDR2 (germline): SGHVS, FQNEAQ. In nucleotides, the CDR3 is TGTGCCAGCAGCTTAGAGGCGGGAGCGGCGACCGGGGAGCTGTTTTTT. Translated: CASSLEAGAATGELFF.

V and J are TRBV9 and TRBJ2-1; D is perhaps TRBD2 (5 bases). CDR1 is SGDLS and CDR2 is YYNGEE in the germline V gene. The V and J ends lost 6 bases and 9 bases respectively, with 19 bases between them. The CDR3 sequence is 14 residues long. DNA for the CDR3: TGTGCCAGCACCGCCGGGTCCCGCGAGGGTGAGCAGTTCTTC. Protein: CASTAGSREGEQFF.

The chain carries TRBV7-8 and TRBJ2-7, with TRBD2 identical over 9 bases. V gave up 5 bases and J gave up 6 bases; unmatched junction bases: 11. From germline, CDR1 is SGHVS and CDR2 FQNEAQ. CDR3 size: 15 residues. In DNA, the CDR3 is TGTGCCAGCAGCCCAAAGGCGGGGGGGAAAGCCGAGCAGTACTTC. Translation: CASSPKAGGKAEQYF.

The rearrangement uses TRBV10-3 and TRBJ2-7; TRBD1 is a possible D gene (6 bases). Trimming removed 3 bases at V and 4 bases at J, with 13 bases between. In germline, CDR1 is ENHRY, CDR2 SYGVKD. The length of the CDR3 is 14 residues. As DNA, the CDR3 is TGTGCCATCAGTGAACCGGGACACAAATACGAGCAGTACTTC. This sequence encodes CAISEPGHKYEQYF.

This clone has a single count. Here the CDR3 reads CASSRRAGDQPQHF. The CDR3 DNA reads TGTGCCAGCAGTCGCCGGGCGGGGGATCAGCCCCAGCATTTT. The genes are TRBV6-6 and TRBJ1-5, with a possible D match to TRBD1 (5 bases). The CDR3 extends over 14 amino acids. The V and J ends lost 5 bases and 5 bases respectively, with 13 bases between them. CDR1 is MNHNY and CDR2 is SVGAGI in the germline V gene (reference sequence).

The chain carries TRBV18 and TRBJ2-2; D may be TRBD2 (5 bases). The germline V gene encodes CDR1 KGHSH and CDR2 LQKENI. Trimming took 3 bases from V and 1 from J, leaving 9 bases between them. The CDR3 length is 15 residues. In nucleotides, the CDR3 is TGTGCCAGCTCACCTCCGGGGAGGAACACCGGGGAGCTGTTTTTT. Translation: CASSPPGRNTGELFF.